Listed here are 30 T cell receptor beta chains from one sample, sequenced in a study of molecular identifiers for immune sequencing clone quantification. TCRdb ran MiXCR on the PCR reads and lists one entry per CDR3 protein. The table includes about 640,000 distinct CDR3 sequences, 15% to 20% detected once. The sequenced material came from naive CD8+ T cells from blood, with Jurkat cell RNA spiked in. Subset defined: FACS-sorted CD8+CD4-CCR7+CD45RA+ naive T cells. These receptor sequences come from a human donor in good health. Some libraries in this study had Jurkat cell RNA spiked in.

This clonotype was detected ten times or more. This chain uses TRBV12-3 or TRBV12-4 with TRBJ2-5, with D possibly matching TRBD2 (6 bases). The ends were cut back, 3 bases at V and 3 bases at J, with 23 bases in the middle. The CDR3 is 18 residues long. DNA for the CDR3: TGTGCCAGCAGTTTGGGTGCGGGGTCCCGCCGGGGCGAAGAGACCCAGTACTTC. This gives the protein CASSLGAGSRRGEETQYF.

For this clonotype: One end of the junction varies from germline; a read error may be responsible. The gene calls are TRBV27 and TRBJ2-7; possible D gene TRBD2, 6 bases. Germline CDR1 is MNHEY and CDR2 is SMNVEV (reference sequence). The CDR3 runs to 13 residues. The CDR3: CASSFGQDYEQHF. Here the CDR3 DNA reads TGTGCCAGCAGTTTTGGCCAGGACTACGAGCAGCACTTC.

This clonotype was seen repeatedly, ten times or more. J is TRBJ1-4 and V is TRBV29-1; tentative D call: TRBD1 (5 bases). Germline-derived CDR1 and CDR2 are SQVTM and ANQGSEA. The CDR3 runs to 17 residues. V was trimmed by 5 bases and J by 3 bases, leaving 22 bases between them. The CDR3 sequence is CSVRLQDPDSPNEKLFF. DNA of the CDR3: TGCAGCGTTCGATTACAGGACCCTGACTCACCTAATGAAAAACTGTTTTTT.

Comment on this clonotype: Since the CDR3 does not end with the conserved phenylalanine or tryptophan, this likely comes from a read error. CDR3 protein: CASSLVGQGATNEKLFL. CDR3 DNA sequence: TGTGCCAGCAGCTTAGTGGGACAGGGTGCGACTAATGAAAAACTGTTTCTT. This chain connects TRBV7-9 to TRBJ1-4, with 9 bases fitting TRBD1. This CDR3 has 17 amino acids. Germline CDR1 SEHNR, CDR2 FQNEAQ (reference sequence). V lost 1 base, J lost 2 bases, and 5 bases stayed unmatched.

This clonotype appeared many times. The rearrangement joins TRBV7-9 to TRBJ2-2; 8 bases align to TRBD2. Germline CDR1 is SEHNR and CDR2 is FQNEAQ (reference sequence). The V and J ends lost 5 bases and 5 bases, in that order; junction bases with no gene match: 7. This CDR3 comprises 15 residues. The CDR3 DNA reads TGTGCCAGCAGCCCAGCGGGGGCTTCAACCGGGGAGCTGTTTTTT. It encodes CASSPAGASTGELFF.

The gene calls are TRBV4-3 and TRBJ2-7; D might be TRBD1 (7 bases). Germline CDR1 is LGHNA and CDR2 is YSLEER. The CDR3 consists of 16 residues. V lost 0 bases and J 4 bases, leaving 16 bases between the germline ends. CDR3 DNA sequence: TGCGCCAGCAGCCAAGATTGGAGGGGGCTGGGGTACGAGCAGTACTTC. It is translated as CASSQDWRGLGYEQYF.

This clonotype was seen repeatedly, ten times or more. This chain connects TRBV15 to TRBJ2-1; D is unresolved. Trimming cost V 0 bases and J 5 bases, with 8 bases left between them. From germline, CDR1 is LNHNV and CDR2 YYDKDF (reference sequence). This CDR3 has 14 amino acids. In DNA, the CDR3 is TGTGCCACCAGCAGAGATCGTTGGGACAATGAGCAGTTCTTC. Translating gives CATSRDRWDNEQFF.

The J gene is TRBJ2-4, the V gene TRBV11-1; 8 bases match TRBD1. This CDR3 is built from 14 residues. Looked up from germline, CDR1 is SGHAT and CDR2 is FQDESV (reference sequence). J was trimmed by 8 bases and V by 5 bases; bases with no gene match: 8. CDR3 sequence (DNA): TGTGCCAGCAGCCTTGGACAGGGTTTGCACATTCAGTACTTC. Translation gives CASSLGQGLHIQYF.

This clonotype was observed many times. The gene calls are TRBV7-9 and TRBJ1-1; D uncertain. The CDR3 totals 14 residues. CDR1 is SEHNR, CDR2 FQNEAQ, per germline (reference sequence). Trimming left V 2 bases short and J 1 base short, with 8 bases between. For the CDR3, the DNA is TGTGCCAGCAGCTTATCCGTGGGGAACACTGAAGCTTTCTTT. Protein product: CASSLSVGNTEAFF.

This clonotype was recorded many times. The chain couples TRBV4-1 to TRBJ2-5, with D tentatively TRBD1 (5 bases). Between the trimmed V and J ends, which lost 2 bases and 3 bases, there was a span of 10 bases. The CDR3 length is 14 residues. Germline CDR1 and CDR2: MGHRA and YSYEKL. Here the CDR3 DNA reads TGCGCCAGCAGCCAAACACAGGTAGAAGAGACCCAGTACTTC. Its translation: CASSQTQVEETQYF.

Ten or more counts support this clonotype. This chain connects TRBV28 to TRBJ2-7, with TRBD1 matching 9 bases. Germline V gives CDR1 MDHEN, CDR2 SYDVKM. V trimming: 6 bases; J trimming: 4 bases; junction bases outside the gene matches: 10. The CDR3 spans 15 residues. Here the CDR3 reads CASRTPGTGPYEQYF. DNA for the CDR3: TGTGCCAGCAGAACCCCCGGGACAGGGCCATACGAGCAGTACTTC. The complete variable domain, with remaining parts taken from reference TRBV28 and TRBJ2-7, reads DVKVTQSSRYLVKRTGEKVFLECVQDMDHENMFWYRQDPGLGLRLIYFSYDVKMKEKGDIPEGYSVSREKKERFSLILESASTNQTSMYLCASRTPGTGPYEQYFGPGTRLTVT.

This clonotype was observed many times. V gene TRBV7-2 combines with J gene TRBJ2-5; 7 nucleotides line up with TRBD2. The CDR3 runs 17 residues. J gave up 0 bases and V 5 bases, and 12 bases lay outside the gene matches. Germline assignment: CDR1 SGHTA and CDR2 FQGNSA. CDR3 DNA: TGTGCCAGCAGCCCGGGCGGGTTAGCGGGCAACCAAGAGACCCAGTACTTC. It encodes CASSPGGLAGNQETQYF.

Comment on this clonotype: A junction end diverges from the germline sequence, so it may reflect a read error. This chain joins TRBV6-2 or TRBV6-3 and TRBJ2-2, with unresolved D. There are 14 residues in the CDR3. The V gene's germline CDR1 is MNHEY and CDR2 SVGEGT. CDR3: CAGSYFYSTGELFF. DNA of the CDR3: TGTGCCGGCAGTTACTTCTACAGCACCGGGGAGCTGTTTTTT.

This clonotype was seen repeatedly, ten times or more. The chain is built from TRBV28 and TRBJ1-5; the D gene is possibly TRBD1 (6 bases). CDR1 is MDHEN and CDR2 is SYDVKM in the germline V gene. This CDR3 contains 14 residues. The ends were cut back, 6 bases at V and 0 bases at J, with 9 bases in the middle. CDR3 sequence: CASSGQYSNQPQHF. The CDR3 region has the DNA TGTGCCAGCAGCGGACAGTATAGCAATCAGCCCCAGCATTTT.

This clonotype was picked up many times. The chain recombines TRBV7-9 with TRBJ1-6; 9 bases match TRBD1. Germline V gene sequence: CDR1 SEHNR, CDR2 FQNEAQ (reference sequence). The CDR3 extends over 15 amino acids. V lost 5 bases to trimming and J lost 7 bases; unmatched junction nucleotides: 6. The CDR3 sequence: CASSPWTGANSPLHF. In DNA, the CDR3 is TGTGCCAGCAGCCCGTGGACAGGGGCAAATTCACCCCTCCACTTT.

This clonotype came up many times. V usage is TRBV27 and J usage is TRBJ2-3; TRBD1 is a possible D gene (5 bases). V was cut by 6 bases and J by 6 bases, with 16 bases left in between. The CDR3 totals 14 residues. CDR1 is MNHEY, CDR2 SMNVEV, per germline (reference sequence). The CDR3 DNA reads TGTGCCAGCAGCGCTAGACAGTCCGTGGATACGCAGTATTTT. This translates into CASSARQSVDTQYF.

There are many counts of this clonotype. DNA of the CDR3: TGTGCCACCAGTCCGGGACGGATTAACAATGAGCAGTTCTTC. It encodes CATSPGRINNEQFF. The chain links TRBV24-1 to TRBJ2-1; either TRBD1 or TRBD2 may fit D (5 bases each). CDR1 is KGHDR and CDR2 is SFDVKD in the germline V gene. The CDR3 sequence is 14 residues long. The V gene lost 6 bases and the J gene lost 5 bases, with 13 bases spanning the gap.

V is TRBV12-3 or TRBV12-4 and J is TRBJ1-2; D uncertain. The CDR3 length is 13 residues. The ends were cut back, 3 bases at V and 0 bases at J, with 5 bases in the middle. The CDR3 spells CASSFDTNYGYTF. CDR3 coding DNA: TGTGCCAGCAGTTTCGACACTAACTATGGCTACACCTTC.

At least ten counts were recorded for this clonotype. This chain uses TRBV12-3 or TRBV12-4 with TRBJ2-5; TRBD2 matches at 8 bases. The CDR3 length is 13 residues. Losses at the gene ends were 8 bases for V and 5 bases for J; bases not matched to a gene: 7. CDR3 region: CASWAGGSETQYF. The CDR3 region has the DNA TGTGCCAGCTGGGCGGGGGGAAGTGAGACCCAGTACTTC.

This clonotype was seen at least ten times. The chain recombines TRBV24-1 with TRBJ2-2, with 13 bases aligning to TRBD2. From germline, CDR1 is KGHDR and CDR2 SFDVKD. J gave up 1 base and V 9 bases, and 4 bases lay outside the gene matches. The CDR3 length is 16 residues. The CDR3 sequence: CATRGTSGKNTGELFF. The CDR3 coding sequence is TGTGCCACCCGGGGGACTAGCGGGAAGAACACCGGGGAGCTGTTTTTT.

The sample holds a few counts of this clonotype. The gene calls are TRBV11-2 and TRBJ2-7; D perhaps matches TRBD1 (6 bases). This CDR3 comprises 14 residues. Germline CDR1 SGHAT, CDR2 FQNNGV. Trimming removed 6 bases from V and 2 bases from J, with 14 bases in between. DNA for the CDR3: TGTGCCAGCAGTAAACAGGGTGGGGCCTACGAGCAGTACTTC. This gives the protein CASSKQGGAYEQYF.

The chain recombines TRBV10-1 with TRBJ2-5; TRBD1 matches at 9 bases. The CDR3 contains 16 residues. Trimming removed 9 bases from V and 4 bases from J; junction bases left unmatched: 15. Germline V gene lookup returns CDR1 WNHNN and CDR2 SYGVQD (reference sequence). The CDR3 spells CASNRTGDRRGETQYF. CDR3 DNA sequence: TGCGCCAGTAACAGGACAGGGGATCGTAGGGGAGAGACCCAGTACTTC.

About this clonotype itself: It may be a read error: a sequence one base away is much more abundant. The rearrangement uses TRBV10-2 and TRBJ2-3, with D perhaps matching TRBD2 (5 bases). Germline loops: CDR1 WSHSY, CDR2 SAAADI. The CDR3 covers 14 residues. The CDR3 bases are TGCGCCAGCAATGAGAGACGGGGAGCAGATACGCAGTATTTT. Residues: CASNERRGADTQYF.

This clonotype was counted ten times or more. This sequence joins TRBV4-1 and TRBJ2-3; unclear D gene. V gave up 1 base and J gave up 1 base, with 18 bases separating them. The CDR3 is 18 residues long. Germline assignment: CDR1 MGHRA and CDR2 YSYEKL. CDR3 nucleotide sequence: TGCGCCAGCAGCCAAGTTCCGTTCCAAGGTAGCCGCACAGATACGCAGTATTTT. This sequence encodes CASSQVPFQGSRTDTQYF.

The chain couples TRBV30 to TRBJ1-3; 11 bases are shared with TRBD1. CDR3 size: 17 residues. Germline CDR1 and CDR2: GTSNPN and SVGIG (reference sequence). V lost 1 base to trimming and J lost 4 bases; unmatched junction nucleotides: 9. CDR3 nucleotide sequence: TGTGCCTGGAGTGAGATAAGGACAGGGGGCACAGGAAACACCATATATTTT. Protein product: CAWSEIRTGGTGNTIYF.

This clonotype was observed a handful of times. The CDR3 DNA reads TGTGCCAGTAGTATCGGGCAGCAGGTCGAGCAGTACTTC. Its translation: CASSIGQQVEQYF. V usage is TRBV19 and J usage is TRBJ2-7; D is unclear. V was clipped by 3 bases and J by 6 bases, with 12 bases between them. Germline assignment: CDR1 LNHDA and CDR2 SQIVND (reference sequence). The CDR3 length is 13 residues.

Worth noting for this clonotype: A much bigger clone sits one base away, suggesting this may be a read error. The gene calls are TRBV7-9 and TRBJ1-2; D gene unclear. The CDR3 totals 14 residues. Germline loops: CDR1 SEHNR, CDR2 FQNEAQ (reference sequence). The CDR3 loop is CASNLDRSSYGFTF. Here the CDR3 DNA reads TGTGCCAGCAATCTAGACCGGTCGTCCTATGGCTTCACCTTC.

The rearrangement joins TRBV19 to TRBJ1-1, with D possibly TRBD1 on 6 matching bases. The CDR3 spans 15 residues. V was clipped by 3 bases and J by 0 bases, with 11 bases between them. The germline CDR1 and CDR2 sequences are LNHDA and SQIVND (reference sequence). The CDR3 sequence: CASSINREMNTEAFF. The CDR3 DNA sequence: TGTGCCAGTAGTATTAACAGGGAAATGAACACTGAAGCTTTCTTT.

With respect to this clonotype: This could be a read error, since a much larger clone is one nucleotide away. V gene TRBV7-9 combines with J gene TRBJ2-1; D possibly corresponds to TRBD1 (5 bases). The CDR3 spans 14 residues. The germline V gene encodes CDR1 SEHNR and CDR2 FQNEAQ (reference sequence). Trimming pared 4 bases from V and 8 bases from J, leaving 15 bases between. The CDR3 loop is CASSSPLGADEQFF. Here the CDR3 DNA reads TGTGCCAGCAGCTCGCCGTTAGGGGCGGATGAGCAGTTCTTC.

This clonotype was detected ten times or more. The chain joins TRBV6-2 or TRBV6-3 to TRBJ2-7; no definite D call. V shed 10 bases and J shed 4 bases, with 11 bases lying between them. CDR1 MNHEY and CDR2 SVGEGT come from the germline V gene. The CDR3 runs to 11 residues. The chain's CDR3 is CATVDGYEQYF. The CDR3 bases are TGTGCCACCGTCGACGGATACGAGCAGTACTTC.